These 16 T cell receptor beta chains were sequenced from one sample in a study of cytomegalovirus exposure and HLA in healthy donors. A multiplex PCR was run with 60 Vbeta primers and 13 Jbeta primers. Sequenced by immunoSEQ multiplex PCR; TCRdb stores in-frame clones only, minus some. The data show some 180,000 clones, with approximately 76% seen just once and approximately 5.6% held by the top ten. Material for sequencing was PBMCs. The receptors were sampled from a woman younger than 30 in good health and CMV-seropositive.

V gene TRBV5-4 combines with J gene TRBJ1-5; D ambiguous. This CDR3 has 15 amino acids. Per germline, CDR1 SGHNT and CDR2 YYREEE (reference sequence). V dropped 0 bases and J dropped 0 bases, with 7 bases sitting between them. CDR3 bases: TGTGCCAGCAGCTTGGCGGGGATTAGCAATCAGCCCCAGCATTTT. Translation gives CASSLAGISNQPQHF. Variable domain in full (rest from reference TRBV5-4 and TRBJ1-5): ETGVTQSPTHLIKTRGQQVTLRCSSQSGHNTVSWYQQALGQGPQFIFQYYREEENGRGNFPPRFSGLQFPNYSSELNVNALELDDSALYLCASSLAGISNQPQHFGDGTRLSIL.

The chain links TRBV15 to TRBJ2-1, with TRBD2 identical over 8 bases. Losses at the gene ends were 0 bases for V and 3 bases for J; bases not matched to a gene: 1. CDR1 is LNHNV, CDR2 YYDKDF, per germline (reference sequence). This CDR3 is 15 amino acids long. CDR3 DNA sequence: TGTGCCACCAGCAGAGACGGGGGGGACTACAATGAGCAGTTCTTC. Its translation: CATSRDGGDYNEQFF.

The CDR3 DNA sequence: TGTGCCAGCAGTTACGCGGGAGGGGGAGACGACTACACCTTC. Amino acid sequence: CASSYAGGGDDYTF. J is TRBJ1-2 and V is TRBV6-5; possible D gene TRBD1, 6 bases. Germline-derived CDR1 and CDR2 are MNHEY and SVGAGI. Trimming pared 2 bases from V and 10 bases from J, leaving 17 bases between. The CDR3 spans 14 residues.

The DNA of the CDR3 is TGTGCCAGCAGTTGGGGACAGGGGCAAGAGACCCAGTACTTC. It specifies CASSWGQGQETQYF. The chain couples TRBV6-1 to TRBJ2-5, with 10 bases aligning to TRBD1. V lost 5 bases, J lost 2 bases, and 2 bases stayed unmatched. This CDR3 has 14 residues. Germline lookup yields CDR1 MNHNS and CDR2 SASEGT.

This clone was recorded a few times. The chain has TRBV28 and TRBJ1-5; 11 nucleotides align to TRBD1. The CDR3 covers 15 residues. V was clipped by 3 bases and J by 6 bases; unmatched bases: 4. Germline V gene lookup returns CDR1 MDHEN and CDR2 SYDVKM. CDR3 region: CASSFWGTGGQPQHF. In DNA form, the CDR3 reads TGTGCCAGCAGTTTCTGGGGGACAGGGGGTCAGCCCCAGCATTTT.

V is TRBV9 and J is TRBJ2-2; TRBD2 agrees at 9 bases. The germline V gene encodes CDR1 SGDLS and CDR2 YYNGEE. The CDR3 runs 16 residues. Unmatched junction bases numbered 0, after V lost 0 bases and J lost 0 bases. CDR3 in amino acids: CASSVGLAANTGELFF. In DNA form, the CDR3 reads TGTGCCAGCAGCGTAGGACTAGCGGCGAACACCGGGGAGCTGTTTTTT. Complete variable domain (other parts from reference TRBV9 and TRBJ2-2): DSGVTQTPKHLITATGQRVTLRCSPRSGDLSVYWYQQSLDQGLQFLIQYYNGEERAKGNILERFSAQQFPDLHSELNLSSLELGDSALYFCASSVGLAANTGELFFGEGSRLTVL.

This chain joins TRBV9 and TRBJ2-3; 13 bases line up with TRBD2. Germline CDR1 and CDR2: SGDLS and YYNGEE. V shed 0 bases and J 4 bases; nucleotides not matched to a gene: 8. The CDR3 has 18 amino acids. CDR3 bases: TGTGCCAGCAGCGTAGCTACTAGCGGGGGGGCCGTGTCAGATACGCAGTATTTT. This codes for CASSVATSGGAVSDTQYF.

The chain recombines TRBV30 with TRBJ2-2, with D possibly being TRBD1 (5 bases). Germline-derived CDR1 and CDR2 are GTSNPN and SVGIG (reference sequence). V shed 1 base and J shed 0 bases, with 6 bases lying between them. This CDR3 has 14 residues. CDR3 coding DNA: TGTGCCTGGAGTGGGACAACGAACACCGGGGAGCTGTTTTTT. Translation gives CAWSGTTNTGELFF.

The V gene is TRBV9, the J gene TRBJ2-2, with 10 positions matching TRBD2. CDR3 size: 17 residues. The V segment lost 1 base and the J segment 3 bases; nucleotides outside the gene matches: 6. Per the germline V gene, CDR1 is SGDLS and CDR2 is YYNGEE. The DNA for the CDR3 is TGTGCCAGCAGCGTAACACTAGCGGGGTATGACACCGGGGAGCTGTTTTTT. Translation: CASSVTLAGYDTGELFF.

This clone came up a few times. The chain carries TRBV19 and TRBJ2-3; 8 bases agree with TRBD1. This CDR3 has 15 amino acids. Germline CDR1 and CDR2: LNHDA and SQIVND (reference sequence). V dropped 5 bases and J dropped 0; count of bases not matched to a gene: 4. CDR3 residues: CASSPDRGSTDTQYF. In DNA, the CDR3 is TGTGCCAGTAGTCCCGACAGGGGAAGCACAGATACGCAGTATTTT.

This chain joins TRBV5-4 and TRBJ2-5; 8 bases fit TRBD2. Per the germline V gene, CDR1 is SGHNT and CDR2 is YYREEE (reference sequence). This CDR3 has 14 residues. V gave up 7 bases and J gave up 3 bases; unmatched junction bases: 8. CDR3 residues: CASHGGGQEETQYF. The CDR3 DNA is TGTGCCAGCCATGGCGGGGGGCAAGAAGAGACCCAGTACTTC.

This clone has more than one count but fewer than ten. The CDR3, as DNA: TGTGCCATCAGTGAGTCGGGACAGATCCCCAACAATGAGCAGTTCTTC. Translated: CAISESGQIPNNEQFF. This sequence joins TRBV10-3 and TRBJ2-1; 7 bases map to TRBD1. This CDR3 is 16 amino acids long. The germline V gene has CDR1 ENHRY and CDR2 SYGVKD. Trimming removed 0 bases from V and 5 bases from J; junction bases left unmatched: 7.

This clone was found once. The chain has TRBV11-3 and TRBJ2-4; the match to TRBD1 covers 8 bases. CDR3 size: 13 residues. CDR1 SGHNT and CDR2 YENEEA come from the germline V gene. Trimming at V came to 5 bases and at J to 8 bases, leaving 5 bases not matched to a gene. Here the CDR3 reads CASSPTGVDIQYF. The CDR3 nucleotides are TGTGCCAGCAGCCCGACAGGGGTGGACATTCAGTACTTC.

The chain carries TRBV7-2 and TRBJ2-7; TRBD1 aligns across 8 bases. The J segment lost 4 bases and the V segment lost 4 bases, leaving 6 bases of the junction unmatched. Germline-derived CDR1 and CDR2 are SGHTA and FQGNSA. This CDR3 region has 14 residues. CDR3 amino acids: CASSSSGGKYEQYF. CDR3 nucleotides: TGTGCCAGCAGCTCTTCAGGGGGCAAGTACGAGCAGTACTTC. The full variable domain, rest sourced from reference TRBV7-2 and TRBJ2-7, is GAGVSQSPSNKVTEKGKDVELRCDPISGHTALYWYRQSLGQGLEFLIYFQGNSAPDKSGLPSDRFSAERTGGSVSTLTIQRTQQEDSAVYLCASSSSGGKYEQYFGPGTRLTVT.

The chain links TRBV27 to TRBJ2-5; 9 nucleotides match TRBD1. The J call is in doubt because the DNA end fits TRBJ2-7 better. The CDR3 runs 14 residues. Germline CDR1 is MNHEY and CDR2 is SMNVEV (reference sequence). DNA of the CDR3: TGTGCCAGCAGTTTGGGGACAGGGTCGAACGAGCAGTACTTC. Amino acid sequence: CASSLGTGSNEQYF.

This chain joins TRBV6-5 and TRBJ1-2, with 7 bases matching TRBD1. There are 13 residues in the CDR3. V gave up 2 bases and J gave up 6 bases; unmatched junction bases: 3. CDR1 is MNHEY, CDR2 SVGAGI, per germline. As DNA, the CDR3 is TGTGCCAGCAGTTACCGGGGACAGAATGGCTACACCTTC. It codes for CASSYRGQNGYTF.